This T cell receptor (beta chain) emerged from a study of blood T cell repertoires in COVID-19. Study as a whole: The analysed material was cDNA or gDNA that came from T cells, B-cell-depleted T cells, or PBMCs.

As originally analysed: Cell counts per sample came from amplifying reference gene primers. Produced via immunoSEQ multiplex PCR; TCRdb's table is partial and in-frame only. The V and J calls and clone size are taken from that table; D and trimming were inferred from the DNA. Of about 140,000 clones in the sample, around 81% were seen once. Germline CDR1 is MDHEN and CDR2 is SYDVKM. CDR3 size: 16 residues. V lost 6 bases and J lost 0, with 16 bases in between. V is TRBV28 and J is TRBJ2-3, with TRBD2 as a possible D gene (6 bases). The source of this sequence is a woman aged 60-75 years with acute or convalescent COVID-19. What was sequenced was peripheral blood. The CDR3, as DNA: TGTGCCAGCAGGCCTCCGGAGGGCCCTAGCACAGATACGCAGTATTTT. Protein sequence: CASRPPEGPSTDTQYF.